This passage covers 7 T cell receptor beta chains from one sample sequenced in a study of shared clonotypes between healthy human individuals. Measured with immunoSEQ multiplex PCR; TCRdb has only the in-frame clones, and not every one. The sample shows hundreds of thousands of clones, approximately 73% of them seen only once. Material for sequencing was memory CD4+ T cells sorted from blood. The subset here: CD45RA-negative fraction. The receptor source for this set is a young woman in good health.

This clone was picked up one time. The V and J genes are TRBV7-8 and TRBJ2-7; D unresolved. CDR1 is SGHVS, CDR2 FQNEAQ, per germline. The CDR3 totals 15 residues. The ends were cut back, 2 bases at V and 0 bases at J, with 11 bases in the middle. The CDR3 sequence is CASSLSAGNSYEQYF. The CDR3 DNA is TGTGCCAGCAGCTTATCGGCAGGCAACTCCTACGAGCAGTACTTC. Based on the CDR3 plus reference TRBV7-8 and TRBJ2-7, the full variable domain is GAGVSQSPRYKVAKRGQDVALRCDPISGHVSLFWYQQALGQGPEFLTYFQNEAQLDKSGLPSDRFFAERPEGSVSTLKIQRTQQEDSAVYLCASSLSAGNSYEQYFGPGTRLTVT.

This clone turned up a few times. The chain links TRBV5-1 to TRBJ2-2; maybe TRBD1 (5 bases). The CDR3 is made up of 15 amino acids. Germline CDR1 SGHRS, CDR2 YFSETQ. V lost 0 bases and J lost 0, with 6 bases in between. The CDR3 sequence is CASSLGQSNTGELFF. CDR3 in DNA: TGCGCCAGCAGCTTGGGACAGTCGAACACCGGGGAGCTGTTTTTT. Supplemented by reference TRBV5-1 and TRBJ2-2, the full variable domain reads KAGVTQTPRYLIKTRGQQVTLSCSPISGHRSVSWYQQTPGQGLQFLFEYFSETQRNKGNFPGRFSGRQFSNSRSEMNVSTLELGDSALYLCASSLGQSNTGELFFGEGSRLTVL.

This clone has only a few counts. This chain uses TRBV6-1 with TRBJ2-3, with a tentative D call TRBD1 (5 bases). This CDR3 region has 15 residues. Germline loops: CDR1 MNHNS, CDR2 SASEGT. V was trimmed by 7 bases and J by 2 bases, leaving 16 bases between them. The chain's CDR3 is CASKSGSANTDTQYF. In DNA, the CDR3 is TGTGCCAGCAAATCAGGGTCGGCCAACACAGATACGCAGTATTTT.

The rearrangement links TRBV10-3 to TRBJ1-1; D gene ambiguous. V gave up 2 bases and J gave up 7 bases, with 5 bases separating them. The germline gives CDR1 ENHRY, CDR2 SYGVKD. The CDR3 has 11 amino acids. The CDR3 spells CAISEAYEAFF. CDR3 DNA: TGTGCCATCAGTGAGGCGTATGAAGCTTTCTTT.

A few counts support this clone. The CDR3: CATSRTTTSGSGNEQFF. The CDR3 DNA is TGTGCCACCAGCAGAACAACGACTAGCGGGAGCGGCAATGAGCAGTTCTTC. This sequence joins TRBV15 and TRBJ2-1; 12 bases are a match to TRBD2. This CDR3 spans 17 amino acids. V dropped 2 bases and J dropped 6; count of bases not matched to a gene: 8. CDR1 LNHNV and CDR2 YYDKDF come from the germline V gene (reference sequence).

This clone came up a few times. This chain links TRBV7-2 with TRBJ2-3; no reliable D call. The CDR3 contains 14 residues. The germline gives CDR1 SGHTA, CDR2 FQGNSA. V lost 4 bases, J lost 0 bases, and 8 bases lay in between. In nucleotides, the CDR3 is TGTGCCAGCAGCTCGCTTTCCAGCACAGATACGCAGTATTTT. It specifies CASSSLSSTDTQYF. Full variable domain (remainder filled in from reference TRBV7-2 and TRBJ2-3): GAGVSQSPSNKVTEKGKDVELRCDPISGHTALYWYRQSLGQGLEFLIYFQGNSAPDKSGLPSDRFSAERTGGSVSTLTIQRTQQEDSAVYLCASSSLSSTDTQYFGPGTRLTVL.

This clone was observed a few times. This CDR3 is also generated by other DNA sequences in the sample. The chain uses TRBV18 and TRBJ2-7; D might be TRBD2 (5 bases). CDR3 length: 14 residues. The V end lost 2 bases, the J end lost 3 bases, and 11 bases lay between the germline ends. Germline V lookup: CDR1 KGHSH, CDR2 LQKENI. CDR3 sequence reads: CASSPGAARYEQYF. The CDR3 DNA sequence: TGTGCCAGCTCACCAGGAGCGGCCCGCTACGAGCAGTACTTC.